These 12 T cell receptor beta chains share one sample of origin, sequenced in a study of somatic mutations in cytotoxic T cells in rheumatoid arthritis. Profiling relied on immunoSEQ multiplex PCR, and the TCRdb table lists in-frame clones only, not all of them. This sample has roughly 3,900 clones; 90% to 95% occur once, and the top ten carry around 6.9%. The sequencing sample was made of CD8+ T cells sorted from blood. The receptors shown here come from a woman in her fifties or sixties with rheumatoid arthritis.

The rearrangement joins TRBV2 to TRBJ1-6; the D gene is possibly TRBD1 (5 bases). V shed 5 bases and J shed 10 bases, with 12 bases lying between them. Germline CDR1 SNHLY, CDR2 FYNNEI. The CDR3 is made up of 13 amino acids. In DNA, the CDR3 is TGTGCCAGCAGTCTACCAGGGTGGTCACCCCTCCACTTT. It encodes CASSLPGWSPLHF.

The chain couples TRBV6-6 to TRBJ1-1; TRBD1 matches at 7 bases. CDR1 and CDR2 (germline): MNHNY, SVGAGI (reference sequence). The CDR3 contains 15 residues. V was clipped by 2 bases and J by 3 bases; unmatched bases: 6. CDR3 nucleotide sequence: TGTGCCAGCAGTTACCCCCGCCAGGGGGACACTGAAGCTTTCTTT. Amino acid sequence: CASSYPRQGDTEAFF.

V and J are TRBV7-9 and TRBJ1-1, with 7 bases fitting TRBD1. This CDR3 region has 13 residues. The V and J ends lost 5 bases and 5 bases, in that order; junction bases with no gene match: 5. Germline assignment: CDR1 SEHNR and CDR2 FQNEAQ (reference sequence). CDR3 region: CASSTQGRTEAFF. CDR3 sequence (DNA): TGTGCCAGCAGCACACAGGGGAGGACTGAAGCTTTCTTT. The full variable domain, in which reference TRBV7-9 and TRBJ1-1 provide the parts outside the CDR3, is DTGVSQNPRHKITKRGQNVTFRCDPISEHNRLYWYRQTLGQGPEFLTYFQNEAQLEKSRLLSDRFSAERPKGSFSTLEIQRTEQGDSAMYLCASSTQGRTEAFFGQGTRLTVV.

The V call is TRBV28, the J call TRBJ2-2; possible D gene TRBD1, 7 bases. V shed 6 bases and J shed 7 bases, with 18 bases lying between them. CDR3 length equals 15 residues. Germline values: CDR1 MDHEN, CDR2 SYDVKM. The CDR3 loop reads CASRALTGEDGELFF. The CDR3 DNA sequence: TGTGCCAGCAGGGCTTTAACAGGGGAGGACGGGGAGCTGTTTTTT.

V usage is TRBV7-9 and J usage is TRBJ2-3; 12 bases match TRBD2. Germline V lookup: CDR1 SEHNR, CDR2 FQNEAQ (reference sequence). The CDR3 loop spans 16 amino acids. V gave up 5 bases and J gave up 4 bases; unmatched junction bases: 7. CDR3 DNA: TGTGCCAGCAGCCCTCGGACTAGCGGGGTCCCAGATACGCAGTATTTT. Protein product: CASSPRTSGVPDTQYF.

The table lists this clone with a count of one. The chain has TRBV5-5 and TRBJ2-1; 10 nucleotides align to TRBD1. The V gene end was trimmed by 3 bases and the J gene end by 4 bases; junction bases not matched to a gene: 1. In germline, CDR1 is SGHKS, CDR2 YYEKEE (reference sequence). This CDR3 is built from 14 residues. CDR3 loop: CASSSGQGYNEQFF. The CDR3 DNA reads as TGTGCCAGCAGCTCGGGACAGGGGTACAATGAGCAGTTCTTC.

This clone occurred once. V gene TRBV4-1 combines with J gene TRBJ2-5; D is perhaps TRBD2 (6 bases). V was cut by 4 bases and J by 4 bases, with 16 bases left in between. This CDR3 is 15 amino acids long. Germline values: CDR1 MGHRA, CDR2 YSYEKL. The CDR3 sequence is CASSPPEGRRETQYF. For the CDR3, the DNA is TGCGCCAGCAGCCCCCCGGAGGGGAGGAGAGAGACCCAGTACTTC.

This chain connects TRBV10-1 to TRBJ1-3; 9 nucleotides match TRBD1. CDR3 size: 15 residues. Per germline, CDR1 WNHNN and CDR2 SYGVQD (reference sequence). The V segment lost 5 bases and the J segment 2 bases; nucleotides outside the gene matches: 4. The CDR3 here is CASSPDRGAGNTIYF. CDR3 sequence (DNA): TGCGCCAGCAGTCCGGACAGGGGAGCTGGAAACACCATATATTTT.

The chain carries TRBV10-3 and TRBJ2-7; D may be TRBD2 (5 bases). The CDR3 contains 14 residues. The germline CDR1 and CDR2 sequences are ENHRY and SYGVKD. The germline V and J ends were trimmed by 6 bases and 2 bases, with 14 bases remaining between them. CDR3 loop: CAISRPDGAYEQYF. CDR3 bases: TGTGCCATCAGCCGCCCCGACGGGGCCTACGAGCAGTACTTC.

CDR3 DNA sequence: TGTGCCAGCAGCCCAACGGTACTAGCGGGAGAAGACGAGCAGTACTTC. The encoded protein is CASSPTVLAGEDEQYF. The chain recombines TRBV7-6 with TRBJ2-7, with 11 bases aligning to TRBD2. With V trimmed by 5 bases and J by 5 bases, 11 bases remained unmatched. Per germline, CDR1 SGHVS and CDR2 FNYEAQ. The CDR3 runs to 16 residues.

Only one count was recorded for this clone. J is TRBJ2-1 and V is TRBV10-3; 10 bases agree with TRBD2. In germline, CDR1 is ENHRY, CDR2 SYGVKD. The CDR3 is 13 residues long. V lost 11 bases to trimming and J lost 5 bases; unmatched junction nucleotides: 6. The CDR3 sequence is CAGRGTSDNEQFF. DNA for the CDR3: TGTGCCGGACGGGGGACTAGCGACAATGAGCAGTTCTTC.

This sequence joins TRBV7-9 and TRBJ2-1; no reliable D call. Between the trimmed V and J ends, which lost 5 bases and 6 bases, there was a span of 11 bases. This CDR3 is built from 13 residues. Per germline, CDR1 SEHNR and CDR2 FQNEAQ (reference sequence). The CDR3 DNA reads as TGTGCCAGCAGCCTTCCTTCTCCCAATGAGCAGTTCTTC. Encoded protein: CASSLPSPNEQFF.